A single sample is the source of the 31 T cell receptor beta chains below, sequenced in a study of early T cells in non-severe SARS-CoV-2 infection. TCRdb reprocessed the 5' RACE reads via MiXCR and lists one record per CDR3 protein. The sample gives tens of thousands of distinct CDR3 sequences, roughly 13% of which show up once; less than 6% is in the top ten. The sample consisted of whole blood. Receptor source: an adult who was a healthcare worker with PCR-confirmed SARS-CoV-2 infection or an uninfected control (not recorded which).

This clonotype was detected ten times or more. The rearrangement joins TRBV6-2 or TRBV6-3 to TRBJ2-7, with 7 bases identical to TRBD2. After removal of 2 bases from V and 0 bases from J, the junction contained 4 bases not matched to a gene. The CDR3 length is 15 residues. Germline V gene data show CDR1 as MNHEY and CDR2 as SVGEGT. The CDR3 region is CASSYASGDSYEQYF. As DNA, the CDR3 is TGTGCCAGCAGTTACGCCAGCGGGGACTCCTACGAGCAGTACTTC.

V usage is TRBV4-2 and J usage is TRBJ1-4; D is perhaps TRBD1 (5 bases). Germline CDR1 reads LGHNA; CDR2 reads YNFKEQ. The length of the CDR3 is 15 residues. V was shortened by 1 base and J by 6 bases, with 12 bases between the two germline ends. CDR3 DNA sequence: TGTGCCAGCAGCCAAGTGAGTCAGGGTGATGAAAAACTGTTTTTT. It is translated as CASSQVSQGDEKLFF.

This clonotype was seen more than once but under ten times. This chain uses TRBV25-1 with TRBJ1-6; D gene ambiguous. CDR3 length equals 14 residues. V lost 6 bases and J 10 bases, leaving 16 bases between the germline ends. Germline loops: CDR1 MGHDK, CDR2 SYGVNS. CDR3 protein: CASRAPGLGSPLHF. Written as DNA, the CDR3 is TGTGCCAGCAGGGCCCCAGGACTGGGGTCACCCCTCCACTTT. Full variable domain (remainder filled in from reference TRBV25-1 and TRBJ1-6): EADIYQTPRYLVIGTGKKITLECSQTMGHDKMYWYQQDPGMELHLIHYSYGVNSTEKGDLSSESTVSRIRTEHFPLTLESARPSHTSQYLCASRAPGLGSPLHFGNGTRLTVT.

The CDR3: CASRKRASAGELFF. CDR3 DNA sequence: TGTGCCAGCAGAAAACGGGCCTCGGCCGGGGAGCTGTTTTTT. V usage is TRBV27 and J usage is TRBJ2-2, with D hard to call. From germline, CDR1 is MNHEY and CDR2 SMNVEV (reference sequence). The CDR3 runs to 14 residues. The V end lost 6 bases, the J end lost 6 bases, and 14 bases lay between the germline ends.

This clonotype was counted between two and nine times. The chain recombines TRBV6-5 with TRBJ2-5; D is ambiguous. V lost 5 bases and J 2 bases, leaving 6 bases between the germline ends. Germline V gene data show CDR1 as MNHEY and CDR2 as SVGAGI. This CDR3 is 12 amino acids long. The CDR3, as DNA: TGTGCCAGCAGTGACACTCAAGAGACCCAGTACTTC. It translates to CASSDTQETQYF.

This clonotype occurred many times. This rearrangement joins TRBV11-2 to TRBJ1-1; D gene ambiguous. Germline V CDR1 and CDR2: SGHAT, FQNNGV. With 3 bases removed from V and 0 bases from J, the gap between germline ends came to 8 bases. CDR3 length equals 14 residues. CDR3 sequence (DNA): TGTGCCAGCAGCTTGTTGGTTGTGAACACTGAAGCTTTCTTT. Protein: CASSLLVVNTEAFF.

This clonotype has a count of ten or more. For the CDR3, the DNA is TGCGCCAGCAGCTTGCAGCCAGGGCCGAACACCGGGGAGCTGTTTTTT. Residues: CASSLQPGPNTGELFF. This chain links TRBV5-1 with TRBJ2-2, with D possibly being TRBD1 (5 bases). Trimming removed 1 base at V and 0 bases at J, with 10 bases between. This CDR3 is built from 16 residues. From germline, CDR1 is SGHRS and CDR2 YFSETQ.

This clonotype was counted ten times or more. The chain is built from TRBV15 and TRBJ1-2; 8 bases are a match to TRBD1. CDR1 and CDR2 (germline): LNHNV, YYDKDF (reference sequence). The CDR3 extends over 17 amino acids. The V segment lost 0 bases and the J segment 3 bases; nucleotides outside the gene matches: 9. CDR3: CATSRDSFSDRDYGYTF. As DNA, the CDR3 is TGTGCCACCAGCAGAGATAGTTTTTCGGACAGGGACTATGGCTACACCTTC.

J is TRBJ2-7 and V is TRBV10-1, with D tentatively TRBD1 (5 bases). The CDR3 is 13 amino acids. CDR1 and CDR2 from the germline V gene are WNHNN and SYGVQD (reference sequence). V was trimmed by 3 bases and J by 6 bases, leaving 12 bases between them. In DNA, the CDR3 is TGCGCCAGCAGTGACGGACAAGCCCCCGAGCAGTACTTC. It codes for CASSDGQAPEQYF.

This clonotype was counted at least ten times. The rearrangement links TRBV27 to TRBJ2-5; D may match TRBD1 or TRBD2 (5 bases each). Germline loops: CDR1 MNHEY, CDR2 SMNVEV (reference sequence). V dropped 5 bases and J dropped 5 bases, with 12 bases sitting between them. The CDR3 loop spans 13 amino acids. This CDR3 reads CASSPWWGETQYF. As DNA, the CDR3 is TGTGCCAGCAGTCCCTGGTGGGGGGAGACCCAGTACTTC.

This clonotype has only a few counts. The chain employs TRBV10-3 and TRBJ1-1; D is unclear. The V gene's germline CDR1 is ENHRY and CDR2 SYGVKD. Trimming removed 3 bases from V and 6 bases from J, with 17 bases in between. CDR3 length: 15 amino acids. The CDR3 reads CAISDTRTHFAEAFF. CDR3 sequence (DNA): TGTGCCATCAGTGACACACGGACCCATTTCGCTGAAGCTTTCTTT.

This clonotype was detected many times. V gene TRBV6-2 or TRBV6-3 combines with J gene TRBJ2-7; 9 bases match TRBD1. Germline V gene lookup returns CDR1 MNHEY and CDR2 SVGEGT. The CDR3 has 15 amino acids. The ends lost 4 bases at V and 4 bases at J; junction bases unmatched: 8. DNA for the CDR3: TGTGCCAGCAGTTTCAAAGGACAGGGGCGATACGAGCAGTACTTC. It is translated as CASSFKGQGRYEQYF.

The V gene is TRBV12-3 or TRBV12-4, the J gene TRBJ2-1; TRBD2 matches at 8 bases. The CDR3 totals 16 residues. V trimming: 5 bases; J trimming: 3 bases; junction bases outside the gene matches: 9. CDR3 sequence: CASSPPAGGIYNEQFF. As DNA, the CDR3 is TGTGCCAGCAGTCCCCCTGCGGGGGGAATCTACAATGAGCAGTTCTTC.

This clonotype was observed a handful of times. The chain links TRBV6-1 to TRBJ1-1, with D unclear. The CDR3 spans 11 residues. Germline CDR1 is MNHNS and CDR2 is SASEGT. The V and J ends lost 7 bases and 6 bases respectively, with 9 bases between them. DNA of the CDR3: TGTGCCAGCAAGGACGGGTCTGAAGCTTTCTTT. Translation: CASKDGSEAFF.

The V gene is TRBV5-6, the J gene TRBJ1-1, with D unclear. Trimming removed 4 bases from V and 4 bases from J, with 11 bases in between. The CDR3 runs 13 residues. The germline CDR1 and CDR2 sequences are SGHDT and YYEEEE. For the CDR3, the DNA is TGTGCCAGCAGCCCACTCGGGAGCACTGAAGCTTTCTTT. Encoded protein: CASSPLGSTEAFF. Full variable domain (outside the CDR3, taken from reference TRBV5-6 and TRBJ1-1): DAGVTQSPTHLIKTRGQQVTLRCSPKSGHDTVSWYQQALGQGPQFIFQYYEEEERQRGNFPDRFSGHQFPNYSSELNVNALLLGDSALYLCASSPLGSTEAFFGQGTRLTVV.

This clonotype was observed many times. The V call is TRBV6-1, the J call TRBJ1-1, with TRBD1 matching over 8 bases. CDR1 and CDR2 from the germline V gene are MNHNS and SASEGT. The CDR3 covers 13 residues. With V trimmed by 7 bases and J by 5 bases, 6 bases remained unmatched. The CDR3 loop reads CASTGGRGTEAFF. CDR3 bases: TGTGCCAGCACAGGGGGCAGGGGTACTGAAGCTTTCTTT.

This clonotype was counted ten times or more. The CDR3 DNA sequence: TGCAGTGCTAGTGTACTAGCGGGGGGGAGCACAGATACGCAGTATTTT. It is translated as CSASVLAGGSTDTQYF. This chain joins TRBV20-1 and TRBJ2-3; TRBD2 matches at 13 bases. Germline trimming cut 3 bases from V and 0 bases from J; bases unmatched to any gene: 3. The CDR3 is made up of 16 amino acids. Germline-derived CDR1 and CDR2 are DFQATT and SNEGSKA (reference sequence).

This clonotype appeared many times. The chain carries TRBV7-2 and TRBJ2-3; D possibly corresponds to TRBD1 (5 bases). CDR3 length: 15 residues. Trimming removed 1 base at V and 3 bases at J, with 11 bases between. Per the germline V gene, CDR1 is SGHTA and CDR2 is FQGNSA. The CDR3 DNA reads as TGTGCCAGCAGCTTAGGCAGTCAGGGAACAGATACGCAGTATTTT. Translated: CASSLGSQGTDTQYF. The whole variable domain, remainder taken from reference TRBV7-2 and TRBJ2-3, is GAGVSQSPSNKVTEKGKDVELRCDPISGHTALYWYRQSLGQGLEFLIYFQGNSAPDKSGLPSDRFSAERTGGSVSTLTIQRTQQEDSAVYLCASSLGSQGTDTQYFGPGTRLTVL.

This clonotype was found many times. CDR3 sequence (DNA): TGTGCCAGCAGTTTACCTCAGGTCAATCAGCCCCAGCATTTT. Translated, it gives CASSLPQVNQPQHF. The genes are TRBV12-3 or TRBV12-4 and TRBJ1-5, with D uncertain. V lost 2 bases and J lost 3, with 8 bases in between. This CDR3 is 14 amino acids long.

In its sample, this clonotype was seen many times. The chain uses TRBV4-1 and TRBJ2-7, with D perhaps matching TRBD2 (6 bases). Germline-derived CDR1 and CDR2 are MGHRA and YSYEKL. The ends were cut back, 4 bases at V and 1 base at J, with 20 bases in the middle. The CDR3 extends over 17 amino acids. CDR3 residues: CASSLTRTPGGSYEQYF. The CDR3 coding sequence is TGCGCCAGCAGCCTTACCCGGACCCCTGGAGGGTCCTACGAGCAGTACTTC.

The chain uses TRBV7-2 and TRBJ1-5; TRBD1 agrees at 7 bases. CDR3 length equals 16 residues. The V and J ends lost 3 bases and 2 bases, in that order; junction bases with no gene match: 7. CDR1 and CDR2 (germline): SGHTA, FQGNSA. CDR3 region: CASSFTGAQGNQPQHF. DNA for the CDR3: TGTGCCAGCAGCTTCACAGGGGCCCAAGGCAATCAGCCCCAGCATTTT.

This clonotype was seen many times. The junction departs from germline at one end; a sequencing error may be responsible. V and J are TRBV12-3 or TRBV12-4 and TRBJ2-2; possibly TRBD1 for D (5 bases). The CDR3 sequence is 15 residues long. The CDR3 sequence: CASSLEGPKTGELFF. Here the CDR3 DNA reads TGTGCCAGCAGTTTAGAGGGGCCGAAAACCGGGGAGCTGTTTTTT.

CDR3 sequence reads: CASSPGLAGPRTDTQYF. As DNA, the CDR3 is TGTGCCAGCAGCCCGGGACTAGCGGGACCCAGGACAGATACGCAGTATTTT. The rearrangement links TRBV7-2 to TRBJ2-3, with 13 positions matching TRBD2. Trimming at V came to 5 bases and at J to 3 bases, leaving 8 bases not matched to a gene. CDR3 length equals 17 residues. CDR1 SGHTA and CDR2 FQGNSA come from the germline V gene.

This clonotype was seen at least ten times. The rearrangement uses TRBV5-1 and TRBJ2-7, with D tentatively TRBD1 (6 bases). The germline V gene encodes CDR1 SGHRS and CDR2 YFSETQ. This CDR3 spans 14 amino acids. V lost 5 bases and J lost 6, with 18 bases in between. The CDR3 loop is CASRPTVQGGEQYF. CDR3 in DNA: TGCGCCAGCAGACCGACCGTACAGGGCGGCGAGCAGTACTTC.

Ten or more counts support this clonotype. V is TRBV7-2 and J is TRBJ1-2, with a tentative D call TRBD1 (5 bases). This CDR3 has 13 amino acids. Trimming stripped 5 bases from V and 3 bases from J, with 10 bases between. The V gene's germline CDR1 is SGHTA and CDR2 FQGNSA. For the CDR3, the DNA is TGTGCCAGCAGCAGGGACTCCCACTATGGCTACACCTTC. It translates to CASSRDSHYGYTF.

The sample holds many counts of this clonotype. The chain uses TRBV2 and TRBJ1-6; D perhaps matches TRBD1 (6 bases). Germline CDR1 reads SNHLY; CDR2 reads FYNNEI. The CDR3 extends over 15 amino acids. With 3 bases removed from V and 3 bases from J, the gap between germline ends came to 9 bases. The CDR3 coding sequence is TGTGCCAGCAGTGAGGACAGCTTCTATAATTCACCCCTCCACTTT. Its protein product is CASSEDSFYNSPLHF.

This clonotype was found a few times. The chain carries TRBV4-1 and TRBJ2-7, with D possibly matching TRBD2 (5 bases). Per germline, CDR1 MGHRA and CDR2 YSYEKL. The CDR3 length is 14 residues. Trimming took off 1 base at V and 3 bases at J, with 10 bases between the two ends. DNA of the CDR3: TGCGCCAGCAGCCAAGTTGGGAGTAACTACGAGCAGTACTTC. Translation: CASSQVGSNYEQYF.

This clonotype was found a few times. This chain joins TRBV4-1 and TRBJ2-1; D unresolved. V gave up 5 bases and J gave up 11 bases, with 13 bases separating them. The germline CDR1 and CDR2 sequences are MGHRA and YSYEKL. The CDR3 length is 12 residues. The CDR3 DNA follows: TGCGCCAGCAGCTACCCTGGGTCGAAGCAGTTCTTC. Translating it yields CASSYPGSKQFF.

Ten or more counts support this clonotype. This rearrangement joins TRBV3-1 to TRBJ2-2; no clear D gene. The CDR3 runs 13 residues. CDR1 and CDR2 (germline): LGHDT, YNNKEL (reference sequence). V lost 0 bases and J 11 bases, leaving 10 bases between the germline ends. The CDR3 region is CASSQDLPNELFF. The CDR3 DNA is TGTGCCAGCAGCCAAGATCTGCCCAACGAGCTGTTTTTT.

A few counts support this clonotype. The chain is built from TRBV11-2 and TRBJ2-7; 10 bases are a match to TRBD1. The CDR3 loop spans 14 amino acids. V lost 5 bases and J lost 2; bases outside the gene matches: 3. Germline V CDR1 and CDR2: SGHAT, FQNNGV. The chain's CDR3 is CASSPGTGAYEQYF. The CDR3 region has the DNA TGTGCCAGCAGCCCCGGGACAGGGGCCTACGAGCAGTACTTC.

At least ten counts were recorded for this clonotype. The CDR3 sequence is CSARGPYPYNEQFF. In nucleotides, the CDR3 is TGCAGTGCTAGAGGCCCATACCCGTACAATGAGCAGTTCTTC. The rearrangement joins TRBV20-1 to TRBJ2-1; D is ambiguous. V gave up 1 base and J gave up 4 bases, with 11 bases separating them. The CDR3 covers 14 residues. Germline values: CDR1 DFQATT, CDR2 SNEGSKA (reference sequence).